Shown below are 17 T cell receptor beta chains from a single sample sequenced in a study of chemoradiotherapy in HPV16-positive cancers. Method: immunoSEQ multiplex PCR; TCRdb's copy keeps in-frame clones and lacks some. The sample has over a thousand clones, approximately 83% seen once. The sequences come from tumor tissue, collected from a patient who underwent chemoradiotherapy. The receptors here all came from a human donor with HPV-associated anogenital cancer.

The V and J genes are TRBV2 and TRBJ1-1, with D perhaps matching TRBD1 (5 bases). V was shortened by 3 bases and J by 6 bases, with 14 bases between the two germline ends. CDR1 and CDR2 from the germline V gene are SNHLY and FYNNEI. The CDR3 covers 14 residues. CDR3 amino acids: CASSEGTWRAEAFF. The CDR3 DNA follows: TGTGCCAGCAGTGAGGGGACTTGGAGGGCTGAAGCTTTCTTT.

The gene calls are TRBV11-3 and TRBJ1-1; no clear D gene. V was trimmed by 0 bases and J by 2 bases, leaving 1 base between them. The CDR3 loop spans 12 amino acids. Germline V lookup: CDR1 SGHNT, CDR2 YENEEA. The CDR3 sequence: CASSLDNTEAFF. The CDR3 nucleotides are TGTGCCAGCAGCTTAGATAACACTGAAGCTTTCTTT.

The J gene is TRBJ1-5, the V gene TRBV2; unclear D gene. V was clipped by 4 bases and J by 7 bases, with 11 bases between them. Germline CDR1 is SNHLY and CDR2 is FYNNEI. The CDR3 has 13 amino acids. Here the CDR3 reads CASSGLQGQPQHF. The CDR3 DNA sequence: TGTGCCAGCAGTGGATTGCAAGGACAGCCCCAGCATTTT. The variable domain in full, completed from reference TRBV2 and TRBJ1-5, reads EPEVTQTPSHQVTQMGQEVILRCVPISNHLYFYWYRQILGQKVEFLVSFYNNEISEKSEIFDDQFSVERPDGSNFTLKIRSTKLEDSAMYFCASSGLQGQPQHFGDGTRLSIL.

This chain uses TRBV2 with TRBJ1-2, with 7 nucleotides matching TRBD1. The CDR3 covers 14 residues. The V segment lost 5 bases and the J segment 1 base; nucleotides outside the gene matches: 4. Germline assignment: CDR1 SNHLY and CDR2 FYNNEI. The CDR3 nucleotides are TGTGCCAGCAGTCCACAGGGGTATAACTATGGCTACACCTTC. Translation: CASSPQGYNYGYTF.

This clone was recorded once. The rearrangement links TRBV30 to TRBJ2-1; D uncertain. Per germline, CDR1 GTSNPN and CDR2 SVGIG (reference sequence). Trimming took off 5 bases at V and 5 bases at J, with 13 bases between the two ends. CDR3 length equals 13 residues. The CDR3 DNA reads as TGTGCCTGGGGAGACACGTTAAACAATGAGCAGTTCTTC. This encodes CAWGDTLNNEQFF.

The J gene is TRBJ1-2, the V gene TRBV7-4; 8 bases align to TRBD1. This CDR3 region has 14 residues. Looked up from germline, CDR1 is SGHVT and CDR2 is SQSDAQ. Unmatched junction bases numbered 7, after V lost 2 bases and J lost 8 bases. The CDR3 DNA follows: TGTGCCAGCAGCTTAACGGGCAGGGGGCAGGGCTACACCTTC. This encodes CASSLTGRGQGYTF.

The V gene is TRBV7-2, the J gene TRBJ2-1; 14 positions match TRBD2. Germline V gene sequence: CDR1 SGHTA, CDR2 FQGNSA. V lost 7 bases, J lost 4 bases, and 6 bases stayed unmatched. The CDR3 length is 16 residues. The CDR3 coding sequence is TGTGCCAGCACCCGACGACTAGCGGGGGGGTACAATGAGCAGTTCTTC. Amino acids: CASTRRLAGGYNEQFF.

This chain joins TRBV9 and TRBJ2-1; 10 bases map to TRBD1. The V gene end was trimmed by 3 bases and the J gene end by 5 bases; junction bases not matched to a gene: 8. The CDR3 runs to 16 residues. Per the germline V gene, CDR1 is SGDLS and CDR2 is YYNGEE. The CDR3 DNA sequence: TGTGCCAGCAGCGGACTCCGGGACAGGGGAAACAATGAGCAGTTCTTC. As protein: CASSGLRDRGNNEQFF.

The genes are TRBV9 and TRBJ2-7, with TRBD1 matching 7 bases. With 3 bases clipped from V and 7 bases from J, the junction kept 7 bases outside the gene matches. The CDR3 is 13 residues long. From germline, CDR1 is SGDLS and CDR2 YYNGEE. The DNA for the CDR3 is TGTGCCAGCAGCGGTGACAGGGTAGGGGAGCAGTACTTC. Amino acid sequence: CASSGDRVGEQYF.

This rearrangement joins TRBV29-1 to TRBJ1-2; TRBD1 is a possible D gene (5 bases). Germline assignment: CDR1 SQVTM and CDR2 ANQGSEA. This CDR3 has 13 residues. The V gene lost 7 bases and the J gene lost 3 bases, with 15 bases spanning the gap. CDR3 region: CSAKDGGDYGYTF. The CDR3 bases are TGCAGCGCCAAAGACGGGGGGGACTATGGCTACACCTTC.

The V and J genes are TRBV9 and TRBJ1-1; maybe TRBD1 (6 bases). Germline lookup yields CDR1 SGDLS and CDR2 YYNGEE. V was shortened by 0 bases and J by 3 bases, with 18 bases between the two germline ends. CDR3 length equals 17 residues. The CDR3 nucleotides are TGTGCCAGCAGCGTAGCGGCTACAGGGTCGGGGGACACTGAAGCTTTCTTT. Translated, it gives CASSVAATGSGDTEAFF.

The gene calls are TRBV18 and TRBJ1-1, with TRBD1 matching over 7 bases. Per the germline V gene, CDR1 is KGHSH and CDR2 is LQKENI. The CDR3 contains 14 residues. V lost 5 bases to trimming and J lost 4 bases; unmatched junction nucleotides: 7. The CDR3 is CASSYRGGGTEAFF. The CDR3 DNA reads as TGTGCCAGCTCATACAGGGGCGGTGGCACTGAAGCTTTCTTT.

CDR3 region: CASRPAQETQYF. CDR3 DNA: TGTGCCAGCAGGCCGGCCCAAGAGACCCAGTACTTC. This chain joins TRBV6-6 and TRBJ2-5; D remains unclear. Trimming removed 6 bases at V and 1 base at J, with 6 bases between. Germline V gene sequence: CDR1 MNHNY, CDR2 SVGAGI (reference sequence). The CDR3 is made up of 12 amino acids.

This clone has just one count. The gene calls are TRBV12-2 and TRBJ1-2; TRBD1, the D gene given by the table, was not confirmed from the DNA. TRBV12-2 is annotated as a pseudogene. CDR3 length: 15 amino acids. CDR3 sequence (DNA): TGTGCAAGTCGCTTCAGACAGGGGTTGGGATATGGCTACACCTTC. Its translation is CASRFRQGLGYGYTF.

The V and J genes are TRBV5-1 and TRBJ2-1; weak D call: TRBD2 (5 bases). From germline, CDR1 is SGHRS and CDR2 YFSETQ. The CDR3 is made up of 14 amino acids. V was clipped by 0 bases and J by 7 bases, with 11 bases between them. As DNA, the CDR3 is TGCGCCAGCAGCTTGGTGGCTAGCCTGAATGAGCAGTTCTTC. Translation: CASSLVASLNEQFF.

This clone counts as large. The chain has TRBV4-1 and TRBJ2-5, with D unclear. The germline V and J ends were trimmed by 2 bases and 7 bases, with 14 bases remaining between them. The germline V gene has CDR1 MGHRA and CDR2 YSYEKL. This CDR3 comprises 14 residues. As DNA, the CDR3 is TGCGCCAGCAGCCAAATGCCGTCAGACGGGACCCAGTACTTC. Protein: CASSQMPSDGTQYF.

The rearrangement joins TRBV30 to TRBJ1-1; D gene uncertain. Trimming pared 7 bases from V and 4 bases from J, leaving 10 bases between. This CDR3 has 11 residues. Germline assignment: CDR1 GTSNPN and CDR2 SVGIG (reference sequence). The CDR3 loop reads CALKDGTEAFF. The DNA of the CDR3 is TGTGCCTTAAAGGACGGCACTGAAGCTTTCTTT.